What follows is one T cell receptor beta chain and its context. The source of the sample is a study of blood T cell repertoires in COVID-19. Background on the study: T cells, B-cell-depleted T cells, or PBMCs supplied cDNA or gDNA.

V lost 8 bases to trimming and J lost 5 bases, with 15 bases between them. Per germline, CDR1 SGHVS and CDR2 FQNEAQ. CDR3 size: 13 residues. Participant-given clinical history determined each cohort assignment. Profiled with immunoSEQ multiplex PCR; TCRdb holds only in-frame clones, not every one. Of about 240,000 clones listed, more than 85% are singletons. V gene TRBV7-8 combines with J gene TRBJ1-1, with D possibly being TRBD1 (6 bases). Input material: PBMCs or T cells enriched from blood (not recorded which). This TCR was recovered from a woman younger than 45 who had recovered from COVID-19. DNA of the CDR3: TGTGCCAGCTCGGACAGACTCCCTACTGAAGCTTTCTTT. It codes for CASSDRLPTEAFF.